Sequencing of this T cell receptor beta chain was carried out in a study of control samples from healthy donors and cancer patients. Germline V gene sequence: CDR1 SQVTM, CDR2 ANQGSEA. The V and J ends lost 1 base and 2 bases, in that order; junction bases with no gene match: 12. This CDR3 has 18 residues. The repertoire was sequenced with immunoSEQ multiplex PCR; TCRdb's copy has only in-frame clones and lacks some. The sample records about 50,000 clones, approximately 95% being singletons. The sample consisted of blood. The chain links TRBV29-1 to TRBJ2-7; TRBD2 aligns across 12 bases. The TCR comes from a woman under 40 in good health. The CDR3 DNA reads TGCAGCGTTGAAGTCCTAGCGGGAGGGCCGCCCGGAGCCTACGAGCAGTACTTC. Residues: CSVEVLAGGPPGAYEQYF.